The rows below give T cell receptor beta chains drawn from one sample of a study of graft-versus-host responses after intestinal transplantation. Method: immunoSEQ multiplex PCR; TCRdb's copy keeps in-frame clones and lacks some. The sample has 90,000 to 150,000 clones; 85% to 95% are singletons. No antigen has been assigned to these receptors. The specimen comprised unstimulated CD8+ T cells sorted from spleen or lymph node cells, sampled before intestinal transplant. The receptors here all came from a human donor who received an intestinal transplant. CDR3s leave out the opening cysteine and the closing phenylalanine or tryptophan. A D gene is named only where the DNA matches it firmly.

j_call v_call d_call cdr3_aa
TRBJ2-1 TRBV6-5 . ASSYSLRGGNEQF
TRBJ1-2 TRBV7-9 . ASSLSGEGYT
TRBJ1-2 TRBV4-1 TRBD1 ASSHPGQGIYGYT
TRBJ2-3 TRBV28 . ASSLVLQDTQY
TRBJ2-4 TRBV7-2 TRBD1 ASSLGTGWDIQY
TRBJ1-5 TRBV4-1 . ASSQDDIRSNQPQH
TRBJ2-7 TRBV28 . ASSLRAGSTPYEQY
TRBJ1-1 TRBV20-1 . SASPYTEAF
TRBJ2-7 TRBV19 . ASSISAGIPYEQY
TRBJ2-7 TRBV5-1 TRBD2 ASSWPPSGGTYEQY
TRBJ1-1 TRBV4-1 . ASSLGRGLNTEAF
TRBJ2-3 TRBV4-2 . ASSQVQGKTDTQY
TRBJ1-6 TRBV7-7 TRBD1 ASSLGQEDSPLH
TRBJ2-1 TRBV15 . ATSRNPGLPWNEQF
TRBJ2-7 TRBV29-1 TRBD1 SAQGQGAYEQY
TRBJ2-1 TRBV11-2 TRBD2 ASSLAGEGF
TRBJ2-1 TRBV5-5 TRBD2 ASSVAGNRYNEQF
TRBJ1-5 TRBV27 TRBD1 ASSPYRGGDQPQH
TRBJ1-1 TRBV27 TRBD1 ASIEPTPGTGAYRTEAF
TRBJ2-1 TRBV6-5 TRBD2 ASSQTSGIYNEQF
TRBJ2-2 TRBV19 TRBD2 ASSIEVEREVNTGELF
TRBJ2-1 TRBV5-4 TRBD2 ASSLASLAGGSYNEQF
TRBJ1-1 TRBV5-1 TRBD1 ASSFILPGGVWNTEAF
TRBJ1-2 TRBV28 TRBD1 ASSPETGGSPGYT
TRBJ2-2 TRBV9 . ASLPGHKNTGELF
TRBJ2-7 TRBV29-1 . SVEDSAGRPYEQY
TRBJ1-6 TRBV27 . ASSLGGNSPLH
TRBJ2-3 TRBV7-9 . ASSSREQGTQY
TRBJ2-5 TRBV28 . ASSPQGIQETQY
TRBJ2-2 TRBV5-1 . ASSPHKNTGELF
TRBJ2-7 TRBV4-2 . ASSHSDQPYEQY
TRBJ2-7 TRBV21-1 . ASSDRTPLTYEQY
TRBJ2-7 TRBV6-6 . ASSPHGRADEQY
TRBJ2-3 TRBV29-1 . SGCTDTQY
TRBJ2-1 TRBV5-4 TRBD2 ASSSGLGGERF